What follows are 7 T cell receptor beta chains derived from one specimen sequenced in a study of T cell changes during pregnancy in multiple sclerosis. Assay: immunoSEQ multiplex PCR; the TCRdb copy retains only in-frame clones and omits some. The sample holds about 120,000 clones, roughly 92% seen once. Here the sequenced sample was peripheral blood, taken before pregnancy. Every receptor here comes from a female donor with multiple sclerosis, enrolled in a pregnancy study.

This clone was seen a single time. The gene calls are TRBV30 and TRBJ1-2; D uncertain. This CDR3 comprises 12 residues. CDR1 and CDR2 (germline): GTSNPN, SVGIG (reference sequence). The V gene lost 4 bases and the J gene lost 8 bases, with 14 bases spanning the gap. The CDR3 spells CAWTAGGEGYTF. The DNA for the CDR3 is TGTGCCTGGACCGCGGGCGGAGAAGGCTACACCTTC.

The chain is built from TRBV7-6 and TRBJ1-4; tentative D call: TRBD1 (6 bases). This CDR3 has 16 residues. V lost 1 base, J lost 3 bases, and 12 bases lay in between. Germline V gene lookup returns CDR1 SGHVS and CDR2 FNYEAQ. The CDR3 loop is CASSLGRPGANEKLFF. CDR3 DNA: TGTGCCAGCAGCTTAGGACGCCCAGGGGCTAATGAAAAACTGTTTTTT.

The chain links TRBV27 to TRBJ1-5, with a weak D call TRBD1 (6 bases). Germline V gene sequence: CDR1 MNHEY, CDR2 SMNVEV (reference sequence). The CDR3 is 15 residues long. V lost 5 bases to trimming and J lost 2 bases, with 13 bases between them. CDR3 nucleotides: TGTGCCAGCAGTCTCGGGGGGGCCGGCAATCAGCCCCAGCATTTT. Translating gives CASSLGGAGNQPQHF.

The V gene is TRBV5-1, the J gene TRBJ1-1; TRBD1 aligns across 7 bases. The V segment lost 4 bases and the J segment 2 bases; nucleotides outside the gene matches: 8. The CDR3 spans 15 residues. Germline CDR1 is SGHRS and CDR2 is YFSETQ. The CDR3 DNA reads as TGCGCCAGCAGCCCAAACAGGGGAATAAACACTGAAGCTTTCTTT. Its protein product is CASSPNRGINTEAFF.

J is TRBJ2-1 and V is TRBV6-1; 7 nucleotides match TRBD2. The germline V gene has CDR1 MNHNS and CDR2 SASEGT. With V trimmed by 8 bases and J by 4 bases, 11 bases remained unmatched. The CDR3 sequence is 15 residues long. The CDR3 region is CASVVAGTNYNEQFF. In nucleotides, the CDR3 is TGTGCCAGCGTCGTGGCCGGGACTAATTACAATGAGCAGTTCTTC.

The chain couples TRBV6-6 to TRBJ1-2; D remains ambiguous. Trimming pared 10 bases from V and 5 bases from J, leaving 14 bases between. Germline V lookup: CDR1 MNHNY, CDR2 SVGAGI (reference sequence). CDR3 length equals 12 residues. The CDR3: CAISGMKYGYTF. CDR3 coding DNA: TGTGCCATTTCGGGGATGAAGTATGGCTACACCTTC.

The V and J genes are TRBV9 and TRBJ2-3, with 12 positions matching TRBD1. Germline trimming cut 4 bases from V and 5 bases from J; bases unmatched to any gene: 5. This CDR3 comprises 15 residues. From germline, CDR1 is SGDLS and CDR2 YYNGEE. CDR3 sequence reads: CASSPGTGGEDTQYF. CDR3 nucleotides: TGTGCCAGCAGCCCCGGGACAGGGGGCGAAGATACGCAGTATTTT.